This is a list of T cell receptor beta chains from one sample in a study of blood T cells in healthy people across ages. TCRdb redid the calling of the 5' RACE reads with MiXCR, one entry per CDR3 protein. The sample carries over 450,000 distinct CDR3 sequences, around 24% recorded once. These data also featured in a second study, about T cells of mothers and their children.

The source material was blood. Every receptor here comes from a boy aged 10-17 years in good health. CDR3s include the opening cysteine and the closing phenylalanine or tryptophan. A D gene is named only where the DNA matches it firmly. Clone size is given for some rows only: seen once, a few or many times, or a class if the clone is expanded.

d_gene | abundance | j_gene | len | v_gene | CDR3nt | CDR3aa
TRBD2 | . | TRBJ2-7 | 14 | TRBV2 | TGTGCCAGCAGTGTGTCTAGCGGGGACTACGAGCAGTACTTC | CASSVSSGDYEQYF
. | . | TRBJ2-1 | 13 | TRBV7-2 | TGTGCCAGCAGCCACGGGTACTACAATGAGCAGTTCTTC | CASSHGYYNEQFF
TRBD1 | . | TRBJ2-7 | 15 | TRBV27 | TGTGCCAGCAGTTTCGGGACAGGAGGTTTCAACGAGCAGTACTTC | CASSFGTGGFNEQYF
. | . | TRBJ2-7 | 14 | TRBV24-1 | TGTGCCACCAGTGATTCCGGGAGAGTCTACGAGCAGTACTTC | CATSDSGRVYEQYF
. | . | TRBJ2-2 | 15 | TRBV7-3 | TGTGCCAGCAGCTTAGGAGGGGGCTACACCGGGGAGCTGTTTTTT | CASSLGGGYTGELFF
. | . | TRBJ2-2 | 14 | TRBV3-1 | TGTGCCAGCAGCCAAGATCACCGGTCCGGGGAGCTGTTTTTT | CASSQDHRSGELFF
. | . | TRBJ1-2 | 12 | TRBV2 | TGTGCCAGCAGTGAGGGGGGTCGGGGCTACACCTTC | CASSEGGRGYTF
. | . | TRBJ1-6 | 12 | TRBV27 | TGTGCCGCCGGACAGCTAAATTCACCCCTCCACTTT | CAAGQLNSPLHF
TRBD2 | few | TRBJ2-7 | 14 | TRBV5-1 | TGCGCCAGTAGCTTTACTAGCGGGAGAGACGAGCAGTACTTC | CASSFTSGRDEQYF
TRBD1 | few | TRBJ1-5 | 18 | TRBV23-1 | TGCGCCAGCAGTCAATCAGGACAGGGGGCCCATAGCAATCAGCCCCAGCATTTT | CASSQSGQGAHSNQPQHF
TRBD1 | . | TRBJ2-7 | 16 | TRBV11-2 | TGTGCCAGCAGCTTATTCAGACAGGGGGCTTATGGCGAGCAGTACTTC | CASSLFRQGAYGEQYF
TRBD2 | . | TRBJ2-1 | 15 | TRBV6-5 | TGTGCCAGCAGCCTACTAGCGGGAGGGCCATATGAGCAGTTCTTC | CASSLLAGGPYEQFF
. | few | TRBJ2-7 | 12 | TRBV20-1 | TGCGGTGCAAGGACAGCCAGCTACGAGCAGTACTTC | CGARTASYEQYF
. | . | TRBJ2-4 | 15 | TRBV10-3 | TGTGCCATTGCGGCAGGACGTCAAGCCAAAAACATTCAGTACTTC | CAIAAGRQAKNIQYF
. | few | TRBJ1-2 | 15 | TRBV7-2 | TGTGCCAGCTCGATGATCCAGGAAGATAGCTATGGCTACACCTTC | CASSMIQEDSYGYTF
. | many | TRBJ2-1 | 13 | TRBV6-6 | TGTGCCAGCAGCCCCTTGGCAGAAAATGAGCAGTTCTTC | CASSPLAENEQFF
. | . | TRBJ1-5 | 13 | TRBV12-3/TRBV12-4 | TGTGCCAGCCGGAGTGGCCCAAATCAGCCCCAGCATTTT | CASRSGPNQPQHF